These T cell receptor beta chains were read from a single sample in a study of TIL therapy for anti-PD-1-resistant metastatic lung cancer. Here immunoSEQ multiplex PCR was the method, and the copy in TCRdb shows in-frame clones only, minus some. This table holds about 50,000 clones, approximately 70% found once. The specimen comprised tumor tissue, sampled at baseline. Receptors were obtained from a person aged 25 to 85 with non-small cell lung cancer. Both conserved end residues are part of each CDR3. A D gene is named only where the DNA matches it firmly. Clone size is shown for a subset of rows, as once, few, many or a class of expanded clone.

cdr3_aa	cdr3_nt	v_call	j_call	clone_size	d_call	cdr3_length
CAWTRSYEQYF	TGTGCCTGGACAAGATCCTACGAGCAGTACTTC	TRBV30	TRBJ2-7	.	.	11
CASSLASGVGSPLHF	TGCGCCAGCAGCTTAGCGTCGGGGGTTGGGTCACCCCTCCACTTT	TRBV5-1	TRBJ1-6	few	.	15
CASSPREGSFTDTQYF	TGTGCCAGCAGCCCGAGGGAAGGGTCCTTCACAGATACGCAGTATTTT	TRBV9	TRBJ2-3	once	.	16
CASSLRGGGWTQYSETQYF	TGTGCCAGCAGCTTAAGGGGAGGGGGTTGGACACAATATTCAGAGACCCAGTACTTC	TRBV7-9	TRBJ2-5	.	.	19
CASSLGPTGADTQYF	TGTGCCAGCAGCTTGGGCCCGACAGGGGCAGATACGCAGTATTTT	TRBV5-6	TRBJ2-3	.	TRBD1	15
CASSYTGPGGDTQYF	TGTGCCAGCAGTTACACCGGGCCCGGAGGGGATACGCAGTATTTT	TRBV6-5	TRBJ2-3	.	.	15
CASSLGLLAKNIQYF	TGTGCCAGCAGCTTAGGACTTCTAGCCAAAAACATTCAGTACTTC	TRBV7-2	TRBJ2-4	few	.	15
CASSLAEKTQYF	TGCGCCAGCAGCTTGGCCGAGAAGACCCAGTACTTC	TRBV5-1	TRBJ2-5	.	.	12
CASSNSGRGTDTQYF	TGTGCCAGCAGTAACAGCGGGAGGGGCACAGATACGCAGTATTTT	TRBV6-6	TRBJ2-3	.	TRBD2	15
CSVSLLAKNIQYF	TGCAGCGTTTCACTTCTAGCCAAAAACATTCAGTACTTC	TRBV29-1	TRBJ2-4	once	.	13
CASSKGTYFEYEQYF	TGTGCCAGTAGTAAAGGGACGTACTTCGAATACGAGCAGTACTTC	TRBV19	TRBJ2-7	few	.	15
CASKKTGELFF	TGCGCCAGCAAAAAAACCGGGGAGCTGTTTTTT	TRBV5-1	TRBJ2-2	.	.	11
CSVTRGGRYYGYTF	TGCAGCGTGACAAGGGGGGGGCGGTACTATGGCTACACCTTC	TRBV29-1	TRBJ1-2	.	.	14
CASSPGGRASTQYF	TGTGCCTCCTCTCCGGGGGGGAGGGCCAGTACGCAGTATTTT	TRBV19	TRBJ2-3	.	TRBD2	14
CASSVEVPPLHF	TGTGCCAGCAGCGTAGAGGTTCCACCCCTCCACTTT	TRBV9	TRBJ1-6	.	.	12
CATSRENRAGNTIYF	TGTGCCACCAGCAGAGAAAACAGGGCTGGAAACACCATATATTTT	TRBV15	TRBJ1-3	.	.	15
CASRIWDVYEQYF	TGCGCCAGCAGGATTTGGGACGTCTACGAGCAGTACTTC	TRBV23-1	TRBJ2-7	few	.	13
CASSAQTGSGTGELFF	TGTGCCAGCAGCGCCCAGACAGGGTCGGGCACCGGGGAGCTGTTTTTT	TRBV11-3	TRBJ2-2	.	TRBD1	16
CASSGLGTSGGVKNIQYF	TGTGCCAGCAGTGGGTTGGGGACTAGCGGGGGAGTCAAAAACATTCAGTACTTC	TRBV25-1	TRBJ2-4	once	TRBD2	18
CASNGQDLSETEAFF	TGTGCCAGCAACGGACAGGACCTGAGCGAGACTGAAGCTTTCTTT	TRBV6-6	TRBJ1-1	few	TRBD1	15
CASMAGLSGNTIYF	TGTGCCAGCATGGCAGGCCTCTCTGGAAACACCATATATTTT	TRBV28	TRBJ1-3	.	.	14
CASSLGGSGLHHYEQYF	TGTGCCAGCAGCTTAGGGGGGTCGGGGCTGCACCACTACGAGCAGTACTTC	TRBV7-6	TRBJ2-7	.	.	17
CASSLGLRTSGTTYEQYF	TGTGCCAGCAGCTTAGGACTCAGGACTAGCGGGACCACCTACGAGCAGTACTTC	TRBV11-2	TRBJ2-7	.	TRBD2	18
CASSLLAGAPDTQYF	TGTGCCAGTAGCCTACTAGCGGGGGCACCAGATACGCAGTATTTT	TRBV19	TRBJ2-3	.	TRBD2	15
CASKGTFRGTSYEQYF	TGCGCCAGCAAGGGAACTTTCAGGGGGACGTCCTACGAGCAGTACTTC	TRBV10-2	TRBJ2-7	.	TRBD1	16
CASRQPSRDPFFGELFF	TGCGCCAGCAGACAACCCTCGCGCGACCCGTTCTTCGGGGAGCTGTTTTTT	TRBV5-1	TRBJ2-2	.	.	17
CASSVVRTGNTGELFF	TGTGCCAGCAGTGTAGTAAGGACTGGCAACACCGGGGAGCTGTTTTTT	TRBV6-1	TRBJ2-2	medium-sized	.	16
CASSALRGGYGYTF	TGTGCCAGCAGCGCCCTCCGGGGGGGATATGGCTACACCTTC	TRBV11-2	TRBJ1-2	.	.	14
CASRPSPYEQYF	TGTGCCAGCAGACCGAGCCCCTACGAGCAGTACTTC	TRBV28	TRBJ2-7	.	.	12
CARGLAGWVNGELFF	TGTGCCAGAGGACTAGCGGGATGGGTAAACGGGGAGCTGTTTTTT	TRBV6-1	TRBJ2-2	.	TRBD2	15
CASSDMGRDYGYTF	TGTGCCAGCAGCGATATGGGGCGCGACTATGGCTACACCTTC	TRBV2	TRBJ1-2	.	.	14
CASSPQGNTEAFF	TGTGCCAGCAGTCCCCAGGGGAACACTGAAGCTTTCTTT	TRBV6-6	TRBJ1-1	.	.	13
CASSVGLAGVTGANVLTF	TGTGCCAGCAGCGTAGGGCTAGCGGGGGTGACTGGGGCCAACGTCCTGACTTTC	TRBV9	TRBJ2-6	.	TRBD2	18
CASSQVREQYF	TGCGCCAGCAGCCAAGTTCGCGAGCAGTACTTC	TRBV5-1	TRBJ2-7	.	.	11
CASSLSAQGAYEQYF	TGTGCCAGCAGTTTATCTGCTCAGGGGGCATACGAGCAGTACTTC	TRBV27	TRBJ2-7	.	TRBD1	15
CASSREAGGPWEQFF	TGCGCCAGCAGCCGAGAAGCGGGGGGGCCATGGGAGCAGTTCTTC	TRBV4-1	TRBJ2-1	few	TRBD2	15
CASSLLGPNTEAFF	TGTGCCAGCAGCTTACTGGGACCGAACACTGAAGCTTTCTTT	TRBV7-2	TRBJ1-1	.	.	14
CASSGTSESGNEQFF	TGTGCCAGCAGCGGGACTAGCGAGTCGGGTAATGAGCAGTTCTTC	TRBV28	TRBJ2-1	.	TRBD2	15
CASSILPGQGIEQFF	TGTGCCAGTAGTATTTTACCGGGACAGGGGATTGAGCAGTTCTTC	TRBV19	TRBJ2-1	once	TRBD1	15
CASSVARSKNTGELFF	TGTGCCAGCAGTGTCGCCAGGAGTAAGAACACCGGGGAGCTGTTTTTT	TRBV25-1	TRBJ2-2	.	.	16
CASSLEGAGADEQFF	TGTGCTAGCAGCTTAGAAGGTGCGGGGGCGGATGAGCAGTTCTTC	TRBV7-7	TRBJ2-1	.	.	15
CASSLRTRRGQGTGANVLTF	TGCGCCAGCAGCCTACGCACACGAAGAGGACAGGGGACTGGGGCCAACGTCCTGACTTTC	TRBV5-1	TRBJ2-6	few	TRBD1	20
CSVEDLMHYGYTF	TGCAGCGTTGAAGATCTTATGCACTATGGCTACACCTTC	TRBV29-1	TRBJ1-2	few	.	13
CASGLVAEGRETQYF	TGTGCTAGTGGTTTGGTAGCCGAGGGGCGGGAGACCCAGTACTTC	TRBV12-5	TRBJ2-5	.	.	15
CSVQRTTGNTIYF	TGCAGCGTCCAGAGAACCACTGGAAACACCATATATTTT	TRBV29-1	TRBJ1-3	.	.	13
CASRQTGAGANVLTF	TGTGCCAGTAGGCAGACAGGGGCTGGGGCCAACGTCCTGACTTTC	TRBV19	TRBJ2-6	.	TRBD1	15
CASSFGQGGNSPLHF	TGTGCCAGCAGCTTTGGGCAGGGCGGTAATTCACCCCTCCACTTT	TRBV7-8	TRBJ1-6	.	.	15
CAGGQGSGANVLTF	TGTGCCGGCGGACAGGGCTCTGGGGCCAACGTCCTGACTTTC	TRBV28	TRBJ2-6	.	TRBD1	14
CAISESIPGTGGGGYTF	TGTGCCATCAGTGAGTCGATCCCCGGGACAGGGGGTGGTGGCTACACCTTC	TRBV10-3	TRBJ1-2	once	TRBD1	17
CASSQDAMVKTEAFF	TGTGCCAGCAGCCAAGATGCTATGGTGAAGACTGAAGCTTTCTTT	TRBV14	TRBJ1-1	.	.	15
CASSRDVSEQFF	TGTGCCAGCAGTCGGGACGTATCTGAGCAGTTCTTC	TRBV2	TRBJ2-1	.	.	12
CSVVGGRETQYF	TGCAGCGTTGTCGGCGGGAGAGAGACCCAGTACTTC	TRBV29-1	TRBJ2-5	.	TRBD2	12
CASRLTSGTTDTQYF	TGTGCAAGTCGCTTAACTAGCGGGACCACAGATACGCAGTATTTT	TRBV12-2	TRBJ2-3	many	.	15
CASSFRRGGATEAFF	TGTGCCAGCAGTTTTAGGAGGGGGGGCGCGACTGAAGCTTTCTTT	TRBV28	TRBJ1-1	.	.	15